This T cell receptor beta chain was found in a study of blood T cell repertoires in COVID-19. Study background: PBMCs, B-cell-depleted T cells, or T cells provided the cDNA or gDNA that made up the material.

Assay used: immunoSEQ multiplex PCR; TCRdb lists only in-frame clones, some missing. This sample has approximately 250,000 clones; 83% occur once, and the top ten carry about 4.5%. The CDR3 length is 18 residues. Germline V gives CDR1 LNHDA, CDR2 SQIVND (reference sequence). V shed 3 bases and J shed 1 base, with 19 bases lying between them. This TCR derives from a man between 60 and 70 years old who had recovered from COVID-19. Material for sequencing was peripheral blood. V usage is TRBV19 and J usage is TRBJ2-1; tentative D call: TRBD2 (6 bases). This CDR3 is CASSIRENTRGSYNEQFF. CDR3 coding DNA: TGTGCCAGTAGTATCCGGGAAAACACCCGGGGGTCCTACAATGAGCAGTTCTTC.